The 18 T cell receptor beta chains below come from one sample, sequenced in a study of blood T cell repertoires in COVID-19. Repertoires were generated with immunoSEQ multiplex PCR, while TCRdb's copy carries only in-frame clones and drops some. The repertoire holds roughly 90,000 clones, with about 85% as singletons. What was sequenced was peripheral blood. The receptors come from a human donor in a cohort sampled during active COVID-19.

This chain joins TRBV29-1 and TRBJ2-2, with D tentatively TRBD1 (5 bases). The CDR3 is 14 amino acids. Per the germline V gene, CDR1 is SQVTM and CDR2 is ANQGSEA. The germline V and J ends were trimmed by 0 bases and 6 bases, with 11 bases remaining between them. CDR3 nucleotides: TGCAGCGTTGAAGACAGGGATTACCCCGGGGAGCTGTTTTTT. Its translation is CSVEDRDYPGELFF.

The J gene is TRBJ2-1, the V gene TRBV27; 12 positions match TRBD1. There are 16 residues in the CDR3. CDR1 is MNHEY and CDR2 is SMNVEV in the germline V gene (reference sequence). The J segment lost 6 bases and the V segment lost 5 bases, leaving 8 bases of the junction unmatched. The CDR3 region has the DNA TGTGCCAGCAGTCCGTTAGGGACAGGGGGCTCCAATGAGCAGTTCTTC. Its translation: CASSPLGTGGSNEQFF.

This clone was seen a single time. The chain carries TRBV19 and TRBJ2-5, with D perhaps TRBD1 (6 bases). Trimming removed 3 bases from V and 5 bases from J, with 13 bases in between. Germline V CDR1 and CDR2: LNHDA, SQIVND (reference sequence). There are 14 residues in the CDR3. CDR3 coding DNA: TGTGCCAGTAGTATGGACAGAGGAATGGAGACCCAGTACTTC. Translation: CASSMDRGMETQYF.

This clone was observed a single time. The chain uses TRBV7-9 and TRBJ2-1; possibly TRBD2 for D (5 bases). Germline assignment: CDR1 SEHNR and CDR2 FQNEAQ (reference sequence). V lost 7 bases to trimming and J lost 9 bases, with 10 bases between them. This CDR3 contains 11 residues. The CDR3 here is CASTQRAEQFF. CDR3 in DNA: TGTGCCAGCACCCAGAGGGCTGAGCAGTTCTTC.

This chain links TRBV4-1 with TRBJ2-7; 13 nucleotides align to TRBD2. The germline gives CDR1 MGHRA, CDR2 YSYEKL. This CDR3 is built from 14 residues. The V gene end was trimmed by 4 bases and the J gene end by 8 bases; junction bases not matched to a gene: 5. For the CDR3, the DNA is TGCGCCAGCAGCCGTACTAGCGGGAGGGCCCAGCAGTACTTC. This translates into CASSRTSGRAQQYF.

DNA of the CDR3: TGCGCCAGCAGCTTGGTCCAAGCCACAGATACGCAGTATTTT. Its protein product is CASSLVQATDTQYF. The V call is TRBV5-1, the J call TRBJ2-3; no reliable D call. This CDR3 has 14 residues. Per the germline V gene, CDR1 is SGHRS and CDR2 is YFSETQ. V lost 0 bases, J lost 2 bases, and 7 bases lay in between.

The gene calls are TRBV27 and TRBJ2-7; 9 nucleotides line up with TRBD2. CDR3 length: 14 residues. Trimming cost V 3 bases and J 6 bases; bases outside gene matches: 6. CDR1 is MNHEY, CDR2 SMNVEV, per germline (reference sequence). The CDR3 is CASSFRGGAPEQYF. The CDR3 nucleotides are TGTGCCAGCAGTTTCCGCGGGGGGGCCCCCGAGCAGTACTTC.

V gene TRBV5-1 combines with J gene TRBJ1-2; TRBD1 matches at 11 bases. The CDR3 runs 15 residues. V was clipped by 4 bases and J by 7 bases; unmatched bases: 9. Germline V gives CDR1 SGHRS, CDR2 YFSETQ. DNA of the CDR3: TGCGCCAGCAGCCCAGGGGACAGGGGGGTGTTTGGCTACACCTTC. Protein: CASSPGDRGVFGYTF.

The chain employs TRBV12-3 or TRBV12-4 and TRBJ2-7; the D is unclear. Trimming removed 1 base from V and 3 bases from J, with 7 bases in between. The length of the CDR3 is 13 residues. The CDR3 protein is CASSLGAHYEQYF. Written as DNA, the CDR3 is TGTGCCAGCAGTTTAGGGGCTCACTACGAGCAGTACTTC.

The rearrangement uses TRBV4-1 and TRBJ1-2; no clear D gene. The V gene's germline CDR1 is MGHRA and CDR2 YSYEKL. Trimming stripped 1 base from V and 2 bases from J, with 5 bases between. This CDR3 has 13 amino acids. This chain's CDR3 is CASSQVGNYGYTF. In DNA, the CDR3 is TGCGCCAGCAGCCAAGTCGGGAACTATGGCTACACCTTC.

The V and J genes are TRBV30 and TRBJ1-4; 9 bases are shared with TRBD1. The CDR3 runs to 15 residues. CDR1 is GTSNPN, CDR2 SVGIG, per germline (reference sequence). The ends lost 1 base at V and 9 bases at J; junction bases unmatched: 9. CDR3 nucleotides: TGTGCCTGGAGTGGAATCCGGGGACAGGGCAAAAAACTGTTTTTT. The encoded protein is CAWSGIRGQGKKLFF.

The rearrangement links TRBV27 to TRBJ1-3; D may be TRBD1 (6 bases). The V gene's germline CDR1 is MNHEY and CDR2 SMNVEV (reference sequence). This CDR3 has 13 amino acids. Trimming removed 7 bases at V and 7 bases at J, with 14 bases between. CDR3 bases: TGTGCCAGCACTACGGGGGGCAGGAACACCATATATTTT. Translation: CASTTGGRNTIYF.

The CDR3, as DNA: TGTGCCAGCAGCTTAGGGCTAGCGGAGCCAGATACGCAGTATTTT. This sequence encodes CASSLGLAEPDTQYF. V usage is TRBV9 and J usage is TRBJ2-3; 7 bases fit TRBD2. Germline values: CDR1 SGDLS, CDR2 YYNGEE. V dropped 4 bases and J dropped 4; count of bases not matched to a gene: 9. The CDR3 loop spans 15 amino acids. Together with reference TRBV9 and TRBJ2-3, the CDR3 gives the full variable domain: DSGVTQTPKHLITATGQRVTLRCSPRSGDLSVYWYQQSLDQGLQFLIQYYNGEERAKGNILERFSAQQFPDLHSELNLSSLELGDSALYFCASSLGLAEPDTQYFGPGTRLTVL.

This chain uses TRBV29-1 with TRBJ1-2; D not resolved. CDR3 size: 15 residues. The germline V and J ends were trimmed by 2 bases and 2 bases, with 15 bases remaining between them. Germline assignment: CDR1 SQVTM and CDR2 ANQGSEA. The CDR3 loop reads CSVERFPTVNYGYTF. Here the CDR3 DNA reads TGCAGCGTTGAACGCTTCCCTACAGTGAACTATGGCTACACCTTC.

The table lists this clone with a count of one. The chain couples TRBV20-1 to TRBJ2-3; possibly TRBD1 for D (6 bases). Trimming removed 3 bases from V and 0 bases from J, with 16 bases in between. The CDR3 has 16 residues. Germline V lookup: CDR1 DFQATT, CDR2 SNEGSKA (reference sequence). The CDR3 DNA follows: TGCAGTGCTAGTCCCCCGGGACACCCTAGCACAGATACGCAGTATTTT. Translation gives CSASPPGHPSTDTQYF.

The chain is built from TRBV5-5 and TRBJ2-7; 9 bases are shared with TRBD1. The germline V gene has CDR1 SGHKS and CDR2 YYEKEE (reference sequence). The trim removed 4 bases at V and 6 bases at J, leaving 11 bases unmatched. The CDR3 is 15 amino acids. This chain's CDR3 is CASSLNPGQGPEQYF. Written as DNA, the CDR3 is TGTGCCAGCAGCCTAAACCCGGGACAGGGCCCCGAGCAGTACTTC. The full variable domain, completed using reference TRBV5-5 and TRBJ2-7, is DAGVTQSPTHLIKTRGQQVTLRCSPISGHKSVSWYQQVLGQGPQFIFQYYEKEERGRGNFPDRFSARQFPNYSSELNVNALLLGDSALYLCASSLNPGQGPEQYFGPGTRLTVT.

This clone has just a few counts. V and J are TRBV5-1 and TRBJ2-5; the match to TRBD1 covers 7 bases. CDR3 length: 16 residues. V lost 0 bases to trimming and J lost 2 bases; unmatched junction nucleotides: 7. Germline lookup yields CDR1 SGHRS and CDR2 YFSETQ. CDR3 DNA sequence: TGCGCCAGCAGCTTGGGACAGGGATACCTACAAGAGACCCAGTACTTC. It encodes CASSLGQGYLQETQYF.

This chain links TRBV7-9 with TRBJ2-5, with a tentative D call TRBD1 (7 bases). V was pared by 5 bases and J by 4 bases, with 11 bases between. Germline loops: CDR1 SEHNR, CDR2 FQNEAQ (reference sequence). The CDR3 is made up of 13 amino acids. DNA of the CDR3: TGTGCCAGCAGCGGAGGGGGCCGAGAGACCCAGTACTTC. This gives the protein CASSGGGRETQYF.